These T cell receptor beta chains were read from a single sample in a study of vaccination and CD4 T cells after COVID-19. Their antigens remain unidentified. TCRdb reprocessed the PCR reads via MiXCR and lists one record per CDR3 protein. The sample holds about 3,400 distinct CDR3 sequences, approximately 25% seen once. The sequenced material came from CD4+ T cells from blood, cultured in vitro. These receptors came from a human donor in good health. The CDR3 runs from the conserved cysteine through the conserved F or W. The D gene is left open where the match is weak. Some rows have no size entry. The others give once, few or many, or a class for an expanded clone.

V gene,D gene,J gene,clone size,CDR3 protein,CDR3 DNA
TRBV19,NA,TRBJ1-1,NA,CASSIEARRGTEAFF,TGTGCCAGTAGTATAGAAGCCCGAAGGGGCACTGAAGCTTTCTTT
TRBV5-1,NA,TRBJ2-2,NA,CASSLEGISGELFF,TGCGCCAGCAGCTTGGAGGGGATCTCCGGGGAGCTGTTTTTT
TRBV24-1,NA,TRBJ2-3,few,CATSQLASTDTQYF,TGTGCCACCAGTCAGCTTGCTAGCACAGATACGCAGTATTTT
TRBV30,NA,TRBJ1-1,few,CAWRRGVNTEAFF,TGTGCCTGGAGGAGGGGGGTGAACACTGAAGCTTTCTTT
TRBV18,NA,TRBJ2-1,NA,CASSPSRGNEQFF,TGTGCCAGCTCACCGTCTCGGGGGAATGAGCAGTTCTTC
TRBV12-3/TRBV12-4,TRBD2,TRBJ2-7,few,CASSLARGLARRYF,TGTGCCAGCAGTTTAGCGCGAGGACTAGCGAGGCGGTACTTC
TRBV20-1,TRBD2,TRBJ2-1,NA,CSARAPAGGRDEQFF,TGCAGTGCTAGAGCCCCGGCGGGGGGGCGCGATGAGCAGTTCTTC
TRBV20-1,NA,TRBJ2-7,NA,CSARVQGGNGEQYF,TGCAGTGCTAGAGTACAGGGTGGCAATGGCGAGCAGTACTTC
TRBV2,NA,TRBJ2-3,NA,CAVQDQGDTQYF,TGTGCCGTCCAGGACCAGGGAGATACGCAGTATTTT
TRBV2,NA,TRBJ2-1,NA,CASSPDRSPYNEQFF,TGTGCCAGCAGTCCTGACAGGAGCCCTTACAATGAGCAGTTCTTC